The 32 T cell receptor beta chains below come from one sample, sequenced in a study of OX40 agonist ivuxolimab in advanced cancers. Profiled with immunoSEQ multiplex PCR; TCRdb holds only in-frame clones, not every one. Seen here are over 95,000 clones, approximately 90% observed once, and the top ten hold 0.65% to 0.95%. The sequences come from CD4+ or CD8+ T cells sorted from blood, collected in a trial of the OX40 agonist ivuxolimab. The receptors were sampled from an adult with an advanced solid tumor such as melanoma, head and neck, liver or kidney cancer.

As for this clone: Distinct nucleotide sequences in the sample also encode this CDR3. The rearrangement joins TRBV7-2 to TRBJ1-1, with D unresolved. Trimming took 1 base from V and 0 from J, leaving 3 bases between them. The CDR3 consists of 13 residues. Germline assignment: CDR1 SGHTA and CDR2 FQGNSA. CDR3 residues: CASSLGMNTEAFF. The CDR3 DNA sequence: TGTGCCAGCAGCTTAGGGATGAACACTGAAGCTTTCTTT.

As DNA, the CDR3 is TGCGCCAGCAGCCCAATGACAGGGGGTTCCTACGAGCAGTACTTC. Protein product: CASSPMTGGSYEQYF. The chain combines TRBV5-1 with TRBJ2-7; 9 bases line up with TRBD1. Germline assignment: CDR1 SGHRS and CDR2 YFSETQ. The J segment lost 1 base and the V segment lost 4 bases, leaving 6 bases of the junction unmatched. There are 15 residues in the CDR3.

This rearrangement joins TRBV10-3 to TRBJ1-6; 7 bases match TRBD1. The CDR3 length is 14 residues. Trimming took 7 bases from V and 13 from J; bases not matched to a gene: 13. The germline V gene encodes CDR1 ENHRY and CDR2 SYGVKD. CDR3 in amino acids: CAIKSIQEGAPLHF. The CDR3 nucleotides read TGTGCCATCAAAAGTATCCAGGAGGGGGCCCCCCTCCACTTT.

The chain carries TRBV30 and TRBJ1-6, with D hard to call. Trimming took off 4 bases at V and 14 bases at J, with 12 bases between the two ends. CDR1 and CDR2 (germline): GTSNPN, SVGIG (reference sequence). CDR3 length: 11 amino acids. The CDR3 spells CAWTPGGALHF. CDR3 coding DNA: TGTGCCTGGACCCCGGGAGGTGCCCTCCACTTT.

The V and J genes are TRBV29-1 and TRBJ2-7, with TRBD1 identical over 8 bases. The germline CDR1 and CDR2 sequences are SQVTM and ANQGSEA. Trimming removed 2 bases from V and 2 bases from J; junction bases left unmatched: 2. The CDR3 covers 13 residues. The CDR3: CSVERTGTYEQYF. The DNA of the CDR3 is TGCAGCGTTGAAAGGACAGGGACCTACGAGCAGTACTTC.

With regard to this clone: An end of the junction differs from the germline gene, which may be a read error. CDR3 sequence (DNA): TGTGCCAGCAGTTTAGGACAGGCCTACAATGAGCAGTTCTTC. Protein: CASSLGQAYNEQFF. The chain uses TRBV11-2 and TRBJ2-1; TRBD1 matches 7 bases. From germline, CDR1 is SGHAT and CDR2 FQNNGV. CDR3 length: 14 amino acids.

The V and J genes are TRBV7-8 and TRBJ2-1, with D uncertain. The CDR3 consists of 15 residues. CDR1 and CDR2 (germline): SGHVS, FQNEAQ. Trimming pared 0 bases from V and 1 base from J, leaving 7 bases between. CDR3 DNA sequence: TGTGCCAGCAGCTTAGCGGGAAAATCCTACAATGAGCAGTTCTTC. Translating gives CASSLAGKSYNEQFF.

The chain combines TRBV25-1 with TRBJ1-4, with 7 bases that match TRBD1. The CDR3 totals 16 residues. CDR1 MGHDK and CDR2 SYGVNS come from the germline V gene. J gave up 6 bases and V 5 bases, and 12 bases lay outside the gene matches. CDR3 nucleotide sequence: TGTGCCAGCAGTCCCGCCCCTGGGACAGACGATGAAAAACTGTTTTTT. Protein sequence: CASSPAPGTDDEKLFF.

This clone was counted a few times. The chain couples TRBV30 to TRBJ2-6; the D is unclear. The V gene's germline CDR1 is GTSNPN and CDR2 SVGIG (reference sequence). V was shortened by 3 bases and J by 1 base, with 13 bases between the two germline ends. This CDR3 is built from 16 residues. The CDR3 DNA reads TGTGCCTGGAGCCCCATCGGCAGGTCTGGGGCCAACGTCCTGACTTTC. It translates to CAWSPIGRSGANVLTF.

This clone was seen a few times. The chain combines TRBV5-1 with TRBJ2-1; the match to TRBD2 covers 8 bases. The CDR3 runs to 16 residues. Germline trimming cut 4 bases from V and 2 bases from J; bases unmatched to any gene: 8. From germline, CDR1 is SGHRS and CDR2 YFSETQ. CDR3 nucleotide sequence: TGCGCCAGCAGCCCCCCAATAGCGGGGACCTACAATGAGCAGTTCTTC. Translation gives CASSPPIAGTYNEQFF.

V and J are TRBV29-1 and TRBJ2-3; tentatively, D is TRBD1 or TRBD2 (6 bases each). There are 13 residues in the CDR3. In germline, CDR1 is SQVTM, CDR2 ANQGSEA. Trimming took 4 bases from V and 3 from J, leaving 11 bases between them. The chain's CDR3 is CSVGGGWTDTQYF. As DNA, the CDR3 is TGCAGCGTTGGAGGGGGGTGGACAGATACGCAGTATTTT.

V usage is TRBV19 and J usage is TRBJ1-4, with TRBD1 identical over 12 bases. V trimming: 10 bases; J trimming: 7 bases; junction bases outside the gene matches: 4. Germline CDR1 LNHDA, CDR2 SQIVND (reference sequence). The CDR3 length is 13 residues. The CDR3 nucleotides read TGTGCCACCACGGGACAGGGGGCTGAAAAACTGTTTTTT. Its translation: CATTGQGAEKLFF.

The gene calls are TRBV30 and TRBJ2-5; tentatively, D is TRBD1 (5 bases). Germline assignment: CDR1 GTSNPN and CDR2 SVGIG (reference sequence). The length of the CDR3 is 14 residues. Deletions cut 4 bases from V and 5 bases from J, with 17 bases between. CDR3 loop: CAWTPPGRVETQYF. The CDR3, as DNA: TGTGCCTGGACCCCCCCAGGCAGGGTCGAGACCCAGTACTTC. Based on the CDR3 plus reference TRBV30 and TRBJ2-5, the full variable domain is SQTIHQWPATLVQPVGSPLSLECTVEGTSNPNLYWYRQAAGRGLQLLFYSVGIGQISSEVPQNLSASRPQDRQFILSSKKLLLSDSGFYLCAWTPPGRVETQYFGPGTRLLVL.

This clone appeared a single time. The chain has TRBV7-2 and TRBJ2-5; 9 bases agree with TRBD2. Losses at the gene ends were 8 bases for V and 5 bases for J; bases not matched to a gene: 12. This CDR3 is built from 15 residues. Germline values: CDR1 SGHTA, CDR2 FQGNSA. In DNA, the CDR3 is TGTGCCAGCTTCCGCCGCGGGGGGGCAGGGGAGACCCAGTACTTC. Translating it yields CASFRRGGAGETQYF.

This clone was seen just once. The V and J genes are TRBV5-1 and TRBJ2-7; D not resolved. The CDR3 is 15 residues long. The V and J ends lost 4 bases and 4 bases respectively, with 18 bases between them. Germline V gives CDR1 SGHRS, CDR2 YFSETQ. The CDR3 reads CASSPPGLAGYEQYF. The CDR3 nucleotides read TGCGCCAGCAGCCCCCCGGGCCTCGCTGGGTACGAGCAGTACTTC.

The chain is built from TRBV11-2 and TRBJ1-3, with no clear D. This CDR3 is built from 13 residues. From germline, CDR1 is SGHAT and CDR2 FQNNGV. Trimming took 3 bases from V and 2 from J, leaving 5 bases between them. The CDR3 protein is CASSFGTGNTIYF. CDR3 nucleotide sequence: TGTGCCAGCAGCTTCGGTACTGGAAACACCATATATTTT.

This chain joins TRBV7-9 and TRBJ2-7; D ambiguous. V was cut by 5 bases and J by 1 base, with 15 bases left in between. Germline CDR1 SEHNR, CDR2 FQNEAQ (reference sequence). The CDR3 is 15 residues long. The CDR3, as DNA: TGTGCCAGCAGCGCGATAGATGCCAGTTCCTACGAGCAGTACTTC. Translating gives CASSAIDASSYEQYF.

DNA of the CDR3: TGCGCCAGCAGCCCCAGCGGGGGGGCCTCTAATGAGCAGTTCTTC. Its translation is CASSPSGGASNEQFF. The chain uses TRBV4-3 and TRBJ2-1, with 10 bases lining up with TRBD2. The CDR3 sequence is 15 residues long. CDR1 is LGHNA, CDR2 YSLEER, per germline. Trimming took 4 bases from V and 7 from J; bases not matched to a gene: 7.

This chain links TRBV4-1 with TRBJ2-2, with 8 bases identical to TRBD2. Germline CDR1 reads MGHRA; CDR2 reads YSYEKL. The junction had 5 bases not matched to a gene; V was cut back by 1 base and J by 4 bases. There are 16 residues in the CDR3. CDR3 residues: CASSQGGLGSTGELFF. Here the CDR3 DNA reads TGCGCCAGCAGCCAAGGGGGACTAGGGTCCACCGGGGAGCTGTTTTTT.

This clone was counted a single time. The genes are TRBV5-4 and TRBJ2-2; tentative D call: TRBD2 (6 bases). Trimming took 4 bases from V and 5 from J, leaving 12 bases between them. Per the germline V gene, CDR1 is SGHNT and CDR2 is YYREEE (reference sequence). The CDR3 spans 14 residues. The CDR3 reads CASSRDSQTGELFF. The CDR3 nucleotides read TGTGCCAGCAGCCGGGACTCCCAGACCGGGGAGCTGTTTTTT. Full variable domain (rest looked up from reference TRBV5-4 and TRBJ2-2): ETGVTQSPTHLIKTRGQQVTLRCSSQSGHNTVSWYQQALGQGPQFIFQYYREEENGRGNFPPRFSGLQFPNYSSELNVNALELDDSALYLCASSRDSQTGELFFGEGSRLTVL.

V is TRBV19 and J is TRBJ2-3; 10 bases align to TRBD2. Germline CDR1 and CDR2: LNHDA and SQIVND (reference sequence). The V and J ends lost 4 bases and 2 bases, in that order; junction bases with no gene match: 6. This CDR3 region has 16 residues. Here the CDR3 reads CASSRGSGGYTDTQYF. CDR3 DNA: TGTGCCAGTAGTAGGGGTAGCGGGGGGTACACAGATACGCAGTATTTT.

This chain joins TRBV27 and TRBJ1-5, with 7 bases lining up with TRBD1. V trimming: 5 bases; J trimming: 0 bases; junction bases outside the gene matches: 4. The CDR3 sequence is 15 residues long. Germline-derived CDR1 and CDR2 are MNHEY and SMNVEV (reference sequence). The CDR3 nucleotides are TGTGCCAGCAGTCCCGGGACAGCTAGCAATCAGCCCCAGCATTTT. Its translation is CASSPGTASNQPQHF.

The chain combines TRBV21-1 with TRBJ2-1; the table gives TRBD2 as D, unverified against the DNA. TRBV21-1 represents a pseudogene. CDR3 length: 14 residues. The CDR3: CASTSRTSIGEQFF. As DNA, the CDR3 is TGTGCCAGCACCTCCAGGACTAGCATTGGTGAGCAGTTCTTC.

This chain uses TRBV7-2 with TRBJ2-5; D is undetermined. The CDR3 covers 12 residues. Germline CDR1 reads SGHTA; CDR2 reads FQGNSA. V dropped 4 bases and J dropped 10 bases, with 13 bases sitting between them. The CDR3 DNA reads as TGTGCCAGCAGCTCCTACCAAGACGACCAGTACTTC. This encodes CASSSYQDDQYF.

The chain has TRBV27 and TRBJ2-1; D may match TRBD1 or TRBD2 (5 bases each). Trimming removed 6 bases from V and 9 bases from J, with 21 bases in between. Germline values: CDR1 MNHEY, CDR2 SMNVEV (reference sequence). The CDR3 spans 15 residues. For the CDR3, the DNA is TGTGCCAGCAGCAAAGGCCGGGACCTCCAACGTGAGCAGTTCTTC. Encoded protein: CASSKGRDLQREQFF.

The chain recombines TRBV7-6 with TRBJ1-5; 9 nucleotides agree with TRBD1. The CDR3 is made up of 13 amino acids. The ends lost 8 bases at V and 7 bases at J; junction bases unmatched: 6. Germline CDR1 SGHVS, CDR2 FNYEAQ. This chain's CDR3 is CASSTGGRQPQHF. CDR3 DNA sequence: TGTGCCAGCTCCACAGGGGGCAGGCAGCCCCAGCATTTT.

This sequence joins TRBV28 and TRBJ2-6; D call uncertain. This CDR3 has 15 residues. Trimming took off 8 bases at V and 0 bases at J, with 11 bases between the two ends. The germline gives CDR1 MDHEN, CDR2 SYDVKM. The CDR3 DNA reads TGTGCCAGCGCTGAGACGGGCTCTGGGGCCAACGTCCTGACTTTC. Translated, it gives CASAETGSGANVLTF.

CDR3 in amino acids: CASSLDPGLAANEQFF. The DNA for the CDR3 is TGTGCCAGCAGCTTGGATCCGGGACTAGCGGCGAATGAGCAGTTCTTC. The chain combines TRBV7-2 with TRBJ2-1, with TRBD2 matching 11 bases. This CDR3 has 16 residues. Trimming cost V 3 bases and J 7 bases; bases outside gene matches: 8. The germline V gene encodes CDR1 SGHTA and CDR2 FQGNSA.

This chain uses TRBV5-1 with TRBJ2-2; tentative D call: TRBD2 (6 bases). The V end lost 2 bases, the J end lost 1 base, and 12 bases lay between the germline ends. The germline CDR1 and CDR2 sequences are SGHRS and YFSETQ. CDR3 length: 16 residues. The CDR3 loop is CASSFLPGVNTGELFF. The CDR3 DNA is TGCGCCAGCAGCTTTCTTCCGGGGGTGAACACCGGGGAGCTGTTTTTT.

The CDR3 nucleotides read TGTGCCAGCAGCGAACAGGGGAATCAGCCCCAGCATTTT. Its translation is CASSEQGNQPQHF. The rearrangement uses TRBV5-5 and TRBJ1-5, with 7 bases aligning to TRBD1. This CDR3 comprises 13 residues. V gave up 4 bases and J gave up 4 bases; unmatched junction bases: 2. Looked up from germline, CDR1 is SGHKS and CDR2 is YYEKEE (reference sequence).

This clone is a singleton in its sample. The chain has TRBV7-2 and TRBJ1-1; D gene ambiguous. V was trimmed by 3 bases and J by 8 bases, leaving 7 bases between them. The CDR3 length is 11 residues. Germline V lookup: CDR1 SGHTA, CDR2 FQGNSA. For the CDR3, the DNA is TGTGCCAGCAGCTTGCCGGTAGAAGCTTTCTTT. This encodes CASSLPVEAFF.

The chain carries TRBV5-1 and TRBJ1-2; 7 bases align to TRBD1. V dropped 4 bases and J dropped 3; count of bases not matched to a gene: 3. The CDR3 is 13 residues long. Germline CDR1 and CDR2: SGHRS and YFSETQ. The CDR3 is CASSLTGDYGYTF. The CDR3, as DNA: TGCGCCAGCAGCCTTACAGGGGACTATGGCTACACCTTC. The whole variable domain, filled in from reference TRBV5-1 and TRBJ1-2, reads KAGVTQTPRYLIKTRGQQVTLSCSPISGHRSVSWYQQTPGQGLQFLFEYFSETQRNKGNFPGRFSGRQFSNSRSEMNVSTLELGDSALYLCASSLTGDYGYTFGSGTRLTVV.